The text below deals with one T cell receptor (beta chain). What it recognizes is unknown. This sample stems from a study of shared clonotypes between healthy human individuals. On the study more broadly: Per-donor plates numbered three CD4 naive, three CD4 memory, two CD8 naive and one CD8 memory.

Profiled with immunoSEQ multiplex PCR; TCRdb holds only in-frame clones, not every one. The sample includes 950,000 to 1,300,000 clones, about 76% seen only once; the top ten take approximately 1.5%. This CDR3 is 14 amino acids long. Germline V gene lookup returns CDR1 SGHNT and CDR2 YYREEE (reference sequence). V lost 0 bases, J lost 7 bases, and 12 bases lay in between. Study-wide results and limits: Across a handful of donors, naive CD4 shared 5% to 6.5%, naive CD8 under 4%, memory CD4 roughly 2.4%, memory CD8 more than 0.35%. Against clonotypes common to all four donors, non-shared ones had lower generation probabilities.

Naive CD45RA+ and memory CD45RA-negative subsets were split from CD4+ cells. The source is a man between 18 and 29 years old in good health. The chain has TRBV5-4 and TRBJ2-3, with D tentatively TRBD2 (6 bases). Sequenced: memory CD4+ T cells sorted from blood. Stated subset: CD45RA-negative fraction. As DNA, the CDR3 is TGTGCCAGCAGCTTGGCGGGGGTGGAAAATACGCAGTATTTT. Amino acid sequence: CASSLAGVENTQYF.